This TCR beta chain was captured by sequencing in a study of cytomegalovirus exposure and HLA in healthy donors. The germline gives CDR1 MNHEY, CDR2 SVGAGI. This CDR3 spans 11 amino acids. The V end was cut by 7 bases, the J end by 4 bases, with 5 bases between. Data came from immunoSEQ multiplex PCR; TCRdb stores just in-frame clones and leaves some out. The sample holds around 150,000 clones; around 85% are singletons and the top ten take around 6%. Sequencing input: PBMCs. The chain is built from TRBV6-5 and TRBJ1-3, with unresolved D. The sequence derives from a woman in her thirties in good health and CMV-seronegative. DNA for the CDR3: TGTGCCAGCATTCGCGGAAACACCATATATTTT. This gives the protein CASIRGNTIYF.